This TCR beta chain was captured by sequencing in a study of blood T cells in healthy people across ages. Study conclusions and caveats: Getting older went along with TCR beta diversity per million T cells dropping roughly linearly. Percentage of naive T cells showed a strong correlation with TCR beta diversity.

This CDR3 region has 14 residues. V dropped 1 base and J dropped 4 bases, with 11 bases sitting between them. Germline assignment: CDR1 SGHTA and CDR2 FQGNSA. Primers used in a second PCR of about 7 to 12 cycles were a sample-barcoded 5' primer and a J-beta primer mix. Each CDR3 protein gets one entry after TCRdb re-called the 5' RACE reads with MiXCR. The sample includes some 1.8 million distinct CDR3 sequences, roughly two fifths of them seen just once. Concerning this clonotype itself: Its antigen is unknown.

The source is a human donor in good health. The sequenced sample was blood. This chain links TRBV7-2 with TRBJ2-7; D ambiguous. This CDR3 is CASSLVFGSYEQYF. In DNA form, the CDR3 reads TGTGCCAGCAGCTTAGTGTTTGGTAGTTACGAGCAGTACTTC.